The 14 T cell receptor beta chains given below trace back to one sample, sequenced in a study of T cell responses to AZD1222 COVID-19 vaccine. Generated by immunoSEQ multiplex PCR, the TCRdb table keeps only in-frame clones and is missing some. This sample yields 100,000 to 140,000 clones, of which around nine tenths are seen a single time; about 20% belongs to the top ten. The material sequenced was peripheral blood, taken on day 0 of AZD1222 vaccination. Receptors originate from an adult in good health.

The V gene is TRBV7-6, the J gene TRBJ1-3; TRBD1 might be the D (6 bases). The CDR3 consists of 16 residues. Germline CDR1 reads SGHVS; CDR2 reads FNYEAQ. V was clipped by 1 base and J by 0 bases, with 10 bases between them. For the CDR3, the DNA is TGTGCCAGCAGCTTAGGGAGGGGGTCCTCTGGAAACACCATATATTTT. The encoded protein is CASSLGRGSSGNTIYF.

The genes are TRBV2 and TRBJ1-1; TRBD1 agrees at 7 bases. Trimming took 0 bases from V and 0 from J; bases not matched to a gene: 4. The CDR3 totals 16 residues. CDR1 and CDR2 (germline): SNHLY, FYNNEI. Here the CDR3 DNA reads TGTGCCAGCAGTGAAGCAGGGGGCCGTCTGAACACTGAAGCTTTCTTT. This gives the protein CASSEAGGRLNTEAFF. Based on the CDR3 plus reference TRBV2 and TRBJ1-1, the full variable domain is EPEVTQTPSHQVTQMGQEVILRCVPISNHLYFYWYRQILGQKVEFLVSFYNNEISEKSEIFDDQFSVERPDGSNFTLKIRSTKLEDSAMYFCASSEAGGRLNTEAFFGQGTRLTVV.

J is TRBJ2-1 and V is TRBV15; 14 bases align to TRBD2. Trimming cost V 4 bases and J 7 bases; bases outside gene matches: 12. This CDR3 is built from 18 residues. Germline V gene sequence: CDR1 LNHNV, CDR2 YYDKDF (reference sequence). The CDR3 reads CATSMGGLAGVGWNEQFF. The CDR3 DNA reads TGTGCCACCAGCATGGGGGGACTAGCGGGGGTTGGTTGGAATGAGCAGTTCTTC.

This chain uses TRBV7-9 with TRBJ2-2, with D hard to call. The CDR3 runs 14 residues. The germline V gene encodes CDR1 SEHNR and CDR2 FQNEAQ (reference sequence). Trimming took 4 bases from V and 7 from J, leaving 13 bases between them. The CDR3 DNA reads as TGTGCCAGCAGCTACTCAGGCCTCTACGGGGAGCTGTTTTTT. This translates into CASSYSGLYGELFF.

This clone was counted a few times. V gene TRBV14 combines with J gene TRBJ2-1; the match to TRBD2 covers 10 bases. CDR1 is SGHDN, CDR2 FVKESK, per germline. This CDR3 spans 16 amino acids. J lost 9 bases, V lost 4 bases, and 12 bases had no gene match. The CDR3 DNA sequence: TGTGCCAGCAGCCGCAAGCGGGGGGGCCATGCGACTGAGCAGTTCTTC. Translated: CASSRKRGGHATEQFF.

J is TRBJ2-5 and V is TRBV15; perhaps TRBD2 as D (6 bases). The CDR3 is 15 amino acids. Per the germline V gene, CDR1 is LNHNV and CDR2 is YYDKDF (reference sequence). The V end was cut by 1 base, the J end by 5 bases, with 14 bases between. CDR3 region: CATSRARAAGETQYF. CDR3 nucleotide sequence: TGTGCCACCAGCAGAGCGAGAGCCGCGGGGGAGACCCAGTACTTC.

This chain links TRBV2 with TRBJ2-3, with D tentatively TRBD2 (5 bases). CDR3 length: 14 residues. Deletions cut 6 bases from V and 2 bases from J, with 12 bases between. From germline, CDR1 is SNHLY and CDR2 FYNNEI. As DNA, the CDR3 is TGTGCCAGCAGCGGACTTTCCCCCACAGATACGCAGTATTTT. This gives the protein CASSGLSPTDTQYF.

The rearrangement joins TRBV7-2 to TRBJ2-3, with D tentatively TRBD2 (6 bases). Looked up from germline, CDR1 is SGHTA and CDR2 is FQGNSA. V lost 1 base and J lost 1, with 9 bases in between. This CDR3 has 15 residues. The CDR3 sequence: CASSLVSGGTDTQYF. The CDR3 nucleotides are TGTGCCAGCAGCTTAGTTTCGGGGGGCACAGATACGCAGTATTTT.

The chain carries TRBV29-1 and TRBJ1-1, with 7 bases identical to TRBD1. The CDR3 is made up of 13 amino acids. With V trimmed by 7 bases and J by 1 base, 6 bases remained unmatched. Germline lookup yields CDR1 SQVTM and CDR2 ANQGSEA. CDR3 coding DNA: TGCAGCGCAGGGACAGTCTCGAACACTGAAGCTTTCTTT. Translating it yields CSAGTVSNTEAFF.

The genes are TRBV6-6 and TRBJ1-6; a possible D gene is TRBD1 (5 bases). This CDR3 spans 14 amino acids. V lost 3 bases and J lost 9, with 12 bases in between. The germline CDR1 and CDR2 sequences are MNHNY and SVGAGI (reference sequence). In DNA form, the CDR3 reads TGTGCCAGCAGTTATCCCGGGGGGACTTCACCCCTCCACTTT. Translation gives CASSYPGGTSPLHF.

This clone is a singleton in its sample. The V and J genes are TRBV7-2 and TRBJ2-3; D not certain. Germline CDR1 reads SGHTA; CDR2 reads FQGNSA. The CDR3 runs 15 residues. Trimming cost V 5 bases and J 1 base, with 13 bases left between them. The CDR3 sequence: CASSPPRVGTDTQYF. The CDR3 DNA is TGTGCCAGCAGCCCGCCTCGTGTTGGCACAGATACGCAGTATTTT.

The V gene is TRBV18, the J gene TRBJ2-7, with D maybe TRBD2 (7 bases). Per the germline V gene, CDR1 is KGHSH and CDR2 is LQKENI. The germline V and J ends were trimmed by 6 bases and 6 bases, with 24 bases remaining between them. The CDR3 is 16 amino acids. This chain's CDR3 is CASSHSPGGPGSEQYF. CDR3 sequence (DNA): TGTGCCAGCTCGCACAGCCCGGGGGGCCCAGGTAGCGAGCAGTACTTC.

The chain uses TRBV7-2 and TRBJ1-3; D ambiguous. V lost 1 base and J 0 bases, leaving 13 bases between the germline ends. The CDR3 is 17 amino acids. Germline loops: CDR1 SGHTA, CDR2 FQGNSA. The CDR3 DNA reads as TGTGCCAGCAGCTTAGTTAGCGGGCTAAACTCTGGAAACACCATATATTTT. Translation: CASSLVSGLNSGNTIYF.

The sample holds one count of this clone. The chain carries TRBV12-3 or TRBV12-4 and TRBJ1-1; D possibly corresponds to TRBD1 (5 bases). V was trimmed by 6 bases and J by 8 bases, leaving 16 bases between them. This CDR3 contains 13 residues. CDR3 sequence reads: CASRRAGAGEAFF. The CDR3 DNA follows: TGTGCCAGCAGGAGGGCCGGGGCAGGCGAAGCTTTCTTT.